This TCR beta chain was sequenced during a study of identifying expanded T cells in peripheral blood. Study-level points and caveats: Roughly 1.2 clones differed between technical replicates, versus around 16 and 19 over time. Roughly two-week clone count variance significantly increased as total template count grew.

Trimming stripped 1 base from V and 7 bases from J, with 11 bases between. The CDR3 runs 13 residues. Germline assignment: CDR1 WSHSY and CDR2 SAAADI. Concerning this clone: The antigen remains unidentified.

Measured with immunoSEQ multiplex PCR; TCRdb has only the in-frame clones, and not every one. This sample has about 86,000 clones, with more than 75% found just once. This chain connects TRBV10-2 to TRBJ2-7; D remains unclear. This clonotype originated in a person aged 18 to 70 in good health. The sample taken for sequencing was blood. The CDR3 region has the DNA TGCGCCAGCAGTGAGTGGGCCAGCCGAGAGCAGTACTTC. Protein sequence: CASSEWASREQYF.